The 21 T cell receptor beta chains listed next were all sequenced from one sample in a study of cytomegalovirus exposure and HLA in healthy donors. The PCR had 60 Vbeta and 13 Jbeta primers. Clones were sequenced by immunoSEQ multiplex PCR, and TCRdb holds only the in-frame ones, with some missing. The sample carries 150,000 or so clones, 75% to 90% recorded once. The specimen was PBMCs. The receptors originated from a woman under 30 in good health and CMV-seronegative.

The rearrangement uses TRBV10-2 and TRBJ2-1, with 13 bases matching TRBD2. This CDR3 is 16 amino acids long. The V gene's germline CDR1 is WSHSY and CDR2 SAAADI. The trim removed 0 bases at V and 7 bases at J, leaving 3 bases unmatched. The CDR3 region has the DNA TGCGCCAGCAGTGAGTCGGAACTAGCGGGGGGGAATGAGCAGTTCTTC. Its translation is CASSESELAGGNEQFF.

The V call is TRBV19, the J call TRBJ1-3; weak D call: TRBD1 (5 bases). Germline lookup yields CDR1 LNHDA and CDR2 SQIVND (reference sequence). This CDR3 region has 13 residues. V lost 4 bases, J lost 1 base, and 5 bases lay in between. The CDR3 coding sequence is TGTGCCAGTAGTACAGGGTCTGGAAACACCATATATTTT. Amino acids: CASSTGSGNTIYF.

The CDR3: CASGGGTGFWYEQYF. CDR3 nucleotides: TGTGCCAGCGGAGGCGGGACAGGGTTTTGGTACGAGCAGTACTTC. This chain links TRBV11-2 with TRBJ2-7; 9 bases are shared with TRBD1. The trim removed 8 bases at V and 4 bases at J, leaving 12 bases unmatched. The germline CDR1 and CDR2 sequences are SGHAT and FQNNGV. This CDR3 contains 15 residues.

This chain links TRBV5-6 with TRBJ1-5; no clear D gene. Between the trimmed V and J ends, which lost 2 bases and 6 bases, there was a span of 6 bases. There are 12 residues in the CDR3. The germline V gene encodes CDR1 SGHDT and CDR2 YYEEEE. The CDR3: CASSFGGQPQHF. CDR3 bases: TGTGCCAGCAGCTTTGGCGGTCAGCCCCAGCATTTT.

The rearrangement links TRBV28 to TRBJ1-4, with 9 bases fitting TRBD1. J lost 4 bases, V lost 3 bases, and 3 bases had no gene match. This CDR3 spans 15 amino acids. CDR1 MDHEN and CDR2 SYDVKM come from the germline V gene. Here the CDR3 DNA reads TGTGCCAGCAGTTTCGAGACAGGGGGTAATGAAAAACTGTTTTTT. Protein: CASSFETGGNEKLFF.

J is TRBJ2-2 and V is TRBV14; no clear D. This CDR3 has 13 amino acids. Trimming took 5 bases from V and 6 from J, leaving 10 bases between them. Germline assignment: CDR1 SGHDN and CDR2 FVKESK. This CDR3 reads CASSTTPAGELFF. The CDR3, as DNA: TGTGCCAGCAGCACTACCCCCGCCGGGGAGCTGTTTTTT.

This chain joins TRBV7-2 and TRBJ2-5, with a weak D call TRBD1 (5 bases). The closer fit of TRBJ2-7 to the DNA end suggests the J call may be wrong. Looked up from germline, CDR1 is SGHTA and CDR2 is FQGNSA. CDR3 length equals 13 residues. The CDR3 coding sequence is TGTGCCAGCAGCACTGCAGGGCCCTACGAGCAGTACTTC. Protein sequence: CASSTAGPYEQYF.

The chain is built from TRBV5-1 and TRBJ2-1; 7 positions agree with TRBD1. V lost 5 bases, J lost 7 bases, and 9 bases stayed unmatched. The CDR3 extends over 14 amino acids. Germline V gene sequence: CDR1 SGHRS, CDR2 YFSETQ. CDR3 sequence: CASRFTGVGNEQFF. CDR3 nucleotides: TGCGCCAGCAGGTTTACAGGGGTGGGGAATGAGCAGTTCTTC. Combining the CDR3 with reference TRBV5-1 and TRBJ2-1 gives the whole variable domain KAGVTQTPRYLIKTRGQQVTLSCSPISGHRSVSWYQQTPGQGLQFLFEYFSETQRNKGNFPGRFSGRQFSNSRSEMNVSTLELGDSALYLCASRFTGVGNEQFFGPGTRLTVL.

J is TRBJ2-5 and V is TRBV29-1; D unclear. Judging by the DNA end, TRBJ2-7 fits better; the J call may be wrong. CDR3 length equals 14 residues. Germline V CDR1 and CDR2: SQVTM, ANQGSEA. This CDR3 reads CSVESSQDTYEQYF. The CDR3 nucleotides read TGCAGCGTTGAAAGCTCCCAGGATACCTACGAGCAGTACTTC.

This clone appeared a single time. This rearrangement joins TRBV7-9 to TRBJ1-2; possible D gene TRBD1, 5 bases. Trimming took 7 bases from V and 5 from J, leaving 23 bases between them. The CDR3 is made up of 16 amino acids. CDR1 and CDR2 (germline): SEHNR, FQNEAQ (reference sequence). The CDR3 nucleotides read TGTGCCAGCACCGATACATTGACACAGGTGTTATATGGCTACACCTTC. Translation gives CASTDTLTQVLYGYTF.

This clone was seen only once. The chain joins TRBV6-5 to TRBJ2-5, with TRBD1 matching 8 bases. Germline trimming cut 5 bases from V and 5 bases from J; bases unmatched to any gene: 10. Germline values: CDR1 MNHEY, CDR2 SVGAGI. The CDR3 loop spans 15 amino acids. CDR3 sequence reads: CASSTGTGGGETQYF. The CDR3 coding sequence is TGTGCCAGCAGTACCGGGACAGGTGGAGGGGAGACCCAGTACTTC.

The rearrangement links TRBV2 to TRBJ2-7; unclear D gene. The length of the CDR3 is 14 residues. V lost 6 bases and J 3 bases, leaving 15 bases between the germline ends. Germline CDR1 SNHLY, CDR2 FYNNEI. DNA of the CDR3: TGTGCCAGCAGCACGAAATTTCCTAGCTACGAGCAGTACTTC. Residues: CASSTKFPSYEQYF.

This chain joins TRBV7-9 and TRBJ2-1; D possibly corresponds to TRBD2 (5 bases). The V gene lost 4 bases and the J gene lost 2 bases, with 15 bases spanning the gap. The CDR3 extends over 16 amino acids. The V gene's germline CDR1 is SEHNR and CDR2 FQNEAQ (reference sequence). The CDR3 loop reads CASSSPAVAPYNEQFF. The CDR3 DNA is TGTGCCAGCAGCTCCCCGGCGGTAGCGCCCTACAATGAGCAGTTCTTC.

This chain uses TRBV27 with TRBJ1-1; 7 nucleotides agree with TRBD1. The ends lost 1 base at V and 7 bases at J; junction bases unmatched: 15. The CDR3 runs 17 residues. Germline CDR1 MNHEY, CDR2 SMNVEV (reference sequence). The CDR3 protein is CASSLFSPTGNVVEAFF. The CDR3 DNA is TGTGCCAGCAGTTTATTCAGTCCGACAGGGAATGTTGTTGAAGCTTTCTTT.

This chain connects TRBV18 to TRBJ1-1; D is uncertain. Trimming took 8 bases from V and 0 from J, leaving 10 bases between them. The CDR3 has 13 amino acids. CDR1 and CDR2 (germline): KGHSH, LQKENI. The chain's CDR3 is CASRGPVNTEAFF. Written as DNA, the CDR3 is TGTGCCAGCCGCGGTCCGGTGAACACTGAAGCTTTCTTT.

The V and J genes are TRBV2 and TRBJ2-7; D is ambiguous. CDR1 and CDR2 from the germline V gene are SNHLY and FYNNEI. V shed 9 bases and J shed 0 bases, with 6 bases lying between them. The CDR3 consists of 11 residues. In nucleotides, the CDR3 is TGTGCCAGTGCCTACTCCTACGAGCAGTACTTC. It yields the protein CASAYSYEQYF.

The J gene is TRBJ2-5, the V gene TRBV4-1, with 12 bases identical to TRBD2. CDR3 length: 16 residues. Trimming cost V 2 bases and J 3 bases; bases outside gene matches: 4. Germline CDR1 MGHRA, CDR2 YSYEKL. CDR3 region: CASSQRLAGGKETQYF. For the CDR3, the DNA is TGCGCCAGCAGCCAACGTCTAGCGGGAGGGAAAGAGACCCAGTACTTC.

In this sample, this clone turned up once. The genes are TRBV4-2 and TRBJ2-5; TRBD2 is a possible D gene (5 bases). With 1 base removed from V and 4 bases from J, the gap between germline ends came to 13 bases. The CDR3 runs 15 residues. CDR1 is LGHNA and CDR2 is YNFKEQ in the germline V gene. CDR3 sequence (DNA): TGTGCCAGCAGCCAAGCCAGGAGGTTTGGAGAGACCCAGTACTTC. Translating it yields CASSQARRFGETQYF.

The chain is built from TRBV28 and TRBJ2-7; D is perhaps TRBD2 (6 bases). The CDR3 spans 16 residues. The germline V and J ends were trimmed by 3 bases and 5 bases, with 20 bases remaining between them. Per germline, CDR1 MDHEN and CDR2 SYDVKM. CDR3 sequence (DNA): TGTGCCAGCAGTTTCGCCCCCGCGGAGGGGAGACACGAGCAGTACTTC. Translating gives CASSFAPAEGRHEQYF.

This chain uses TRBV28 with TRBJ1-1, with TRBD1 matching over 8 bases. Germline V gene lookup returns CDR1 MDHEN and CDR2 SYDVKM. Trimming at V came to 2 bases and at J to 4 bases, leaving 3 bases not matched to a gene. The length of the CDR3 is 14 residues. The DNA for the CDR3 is TGTGCCAGCAGTTTAGGGACAGGTCGCACTGAAGCTTTCTTT. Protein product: CASSLGTGRTEAFF.

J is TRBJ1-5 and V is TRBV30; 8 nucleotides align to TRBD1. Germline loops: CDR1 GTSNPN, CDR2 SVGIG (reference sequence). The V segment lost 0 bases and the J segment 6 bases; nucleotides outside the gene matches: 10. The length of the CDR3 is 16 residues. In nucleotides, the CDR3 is TGTGCCTGGAGTGTACATTTGGGCAGGGGGCGTCAGCCCCAGCATTTT. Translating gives CAWSVHLGRGRQPQHF.